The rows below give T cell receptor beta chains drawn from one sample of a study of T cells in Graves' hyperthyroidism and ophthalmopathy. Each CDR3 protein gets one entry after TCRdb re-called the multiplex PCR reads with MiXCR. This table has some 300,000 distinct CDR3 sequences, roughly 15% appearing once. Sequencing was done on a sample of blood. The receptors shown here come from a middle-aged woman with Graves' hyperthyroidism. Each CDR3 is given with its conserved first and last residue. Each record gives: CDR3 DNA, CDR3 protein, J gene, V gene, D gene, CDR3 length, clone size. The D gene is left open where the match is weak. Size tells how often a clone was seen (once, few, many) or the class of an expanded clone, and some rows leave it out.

CDR3 DNA: TGTGCCAGCCGCGCTGCAGGAGAACAAGAGACCCAGTACTTC; CDR3 protein: CASRAAGEQETQYF; J gene: TRBJ2-5; V gene: TRBV19; D gene: -; CDR3 length: 14; clone size: -
CDR3 DNA: TGCAGTGCTTTAAGGGGCGAGCAGTACTTC; CDR3 protein: CSALRGEQYF; J gene: TRBJ2-7; V gene: TRBV20-1; D gene: -; CDR3 length: 10; clone size: many
CDR3 DNA: TGTGCCAGTAGTATCGCAGGGCTACTGGGAAACACCATATATTTT; CDR3 protein: CASSIAGLLGNTIYF; J gene: TRBJ1-3; V gene: TRBV19; D gene: -; CDR3 length: 15; clone size: -
CDR3 DNA: TGTGCCAGCAGCTTAAATATTCTAGCGGGGGACAATGAGCAGTTCTTC; CDR3 protein: CASSLNILAGDNEQFF; J gene: TRBJ2-1; V gene: TRBV7-9; D gene: TRBD2; CDR3 length: 16; clone size: many
CDR3 DNA: TGTGCCACCAAGTCCCCAGGGAACACTGAAGCTTTCTTT; CDR3 protein: CATKSPGNTEAFF; J gene: TRBJ1-1; V gene: TRBV24-1; D gene: -; CDR3 length: 13; clone size: -
CDR3 DNA: TGTGCCAGCAGCTATGCCAGTAGGGATACGCAGTATTTT; CDR3 protein: CASSYASRDTQYF; J gene: TRBJ2-3; V gene: TRBV7-2; D gene: -; CDR3 length: 13; clone size: few
CDR3 DNA: TGTGCCAGCTCACCACCGGATCCCCCCTACGAGCAGTACTTC; CDR3 protein: CASSPPDPPYEQYF; J gene: TRBJ2-7; V gene: TRBV18; D gene: -; CDR3 length: 14; clone size: many
CDR3 DNA: TGTGCCAGCCAATCGCCGGGACAGGGGGCGTCCGATGAGCAGTTCTTC; CDR3 protein: CASQSPGQGASDEQFF; J gene: TRBJ2-1; V gene: TRBV6-1; D gene: TRBD1; CDR3 length: 16; clone size: many
CDR3 DNA: TGCAGCGTTGGGGGACAGGGGAACCTCGGAGCTTTCTTT; CDR3 protein: CSVGGQGNLGAFF; J gene: TRBJ1-1; V gene: TRBV29-1; D gene: TRBD1; CDR3 length: 13; clone size: -
CDR3 DNA: TGTGCCACCAGCAGGGTAAGCGGGACAAACTACAATGAGCAGTTCTTC; CDR3 protein: CATSRVSGTNYNEQFF; J gene: TRBJ2-1; V gene: TRBV15; D gene: -; CDR3 length: 16; clone size: many
CDR3 DNA: TGCGCCAGCAGACAACTAGCGGGAGGGATCTACGAGCAGTACTTC; CDR3 protein: CASRQLAGGIYEQYF; J gene: TRBJ2-7; V gene: TRBV10-2; D gene: TRBD2; CDR3 length: 15; clone size: -
CDR3 DNA: TGCGCCAGCAACTTCAACACCGGGGAGCTGTTTTTT; CDR3 protein: CASNFNTGELFF; J gene: TRBJ2-2; V gene: TRBV5-1; D gene: -; CDR3 length: 12; clone size: -
CDR3 DNA: TGTGCCAGCAGACGCCCCGGGGAGTACAATCAGCCCCAGCATTTT; CDR3 protein: CASRRPGEYNQPQHF; J gene: TRBJ1-5; V gene: TRBV28; D gene: -; CDR3 length: 15; clone size: many
CDR3 DNA: TGTGCCACCAGTGACAGATACAATCAGCCCCAGCATTTT; CDR3 protein: CATSDRYNQPQHF; J gene: TRBJ1-5; V gene: TRBV24-1; D gene: -; CDR3 length: 13; clone size: many
CDR3 DNA: TGTGCCAGCAGCTCAACAGGGGGCGACGAGCAGTACTTC; CDR3 protein: CASSSTGGDEQYF; J gene: TRBJ2-7; V gene: TRBV12-3/TRBV12-4; D gene: TRBD1; CDR3 length: 13; clone size: many
CDR3 DNA: TGTGCCAGCAGTTACTCGGGCGTGGGTTGGAGTGGCTACACCTTC; CDR3 protein: CASSYSGVGWSGYTF; J gene: TRBJ1-2; V gene: TRBV6-2/TRBV6-3; D gene: -; CDR3 length: 15; clone size: many
CDR3 DNA: TGCGCCAGCAGCACTGGACTAGCGGGAAAGGGTGAGCAGTTCTTC; CDR3 protein: CASSTGLAGKGEQFF; J gene: TRBJ2-1; V gene: TRBV5-1; D gene: TRBD2; CDR3 length: 15; clone size: few
CDR3 DNA: TGTGCCAGCAGCTTCTTAGCGGGAGCTAATACGCAGTATTTT; CDR3 protein: CASSFLAGANTQYF; J gene: TRBJ2-3; V gene: TRBV5-6; D gene: TRBD2; CDR3 length: 14; clone size: few
CDR3 DNA: TGTGCCAGTAGCCCGACAGGGAGCACAGATACGCAGTATTTT; CDR3 protein: CASSPTGSTDTQYF; J gene: TRBJ2-3; V gene: TRBV19; D gene: TRBD1; CDR3 length: 14; clone size: few
CDR3 DNA: TGTGCCAGCAGTCACGGACTAGCGGGAGGAACCCACTACGAGCAGTACTTC; CDR3 protein: CASSHGLAGGTHYEQYF; J gene: TRBJ2-7; V gene: TRBV6-2/TRBV6-3; D gene: TRBD2; CDR3 length: 17; clone size: few
CDR3 DNA: TGTGCCCGCAGTTCCACCGGGGATGAGCAGTTCTTC; CDR3 protein: CARSSTGDEQFF; J gene: TRBJ2-1; V gene: TRBV27; D gene: -; CDR3 length: 12; clone size: many
CDR3 DNA: TGTGCCAGCAGTCGGACCGGGACAGGGAATGGCTACACCTTC; CDR3 protein: CASSRTGTGNGYTF; J gene: TRBJ1-2; V gene: TRBV27; D gene: TRBD1; CDR3 length: 14; clone size: -
CDR3 DNA: TGTGCCAGCTCACCAACTCTTAGCGGGGGCCAAGAGACCCAGTACTTC; CDR3 protein: CASSPTLSGGQETQYF; J gene: TRBJ2-5; V gene: TRBV18; D gene: TRBD2; CDR3 length: 16; clone size: -
CDR3 DNA: TGTGCCAGCAGTGACTTCGGGACTAGCGGGAGGCATGAGCAGTTCTTC; CDR3 protein: CASSDFGTSGRHEQFF; J gene: TRBJ2-1; V gene: TRBV6-1; D gene: TRBD2; CDR3 length: 16; clone size: -
CDR3 DNA: TGTGCCAGCAGCTTAGAAGCGGGAGGGCCGAGAGAGACCCAGTACTTC; CDR3 protein: CASSLEAGGPRETQYF; J gene: TRBJ2-5; V gene: TRBV13; D gene: TRBD2; CDR3 length: 16; clone size: many
CDR3 DNA: TGCAGTGCTAGAGACAGGATGAACACTGAAGCTTTCTTT; CDR3 protein: CSARDRMNTEAFF; J gene: TRBJ1-1; V gene: TRBV20-1; D gene: -; CDR3 length: 13; clone size: many
CDR3 DNA: TGCAGTGATCTGCCACCGGGTATAGATACGCAGTATTTT; CDR3 protein: CSDLPPGIDTQYF; J gene: TRBJ2-3; V gene: TRBV20-1; D gene: -; CDR3 length: 13; clone size: many
CDR3 DNA: TGTGCCAGCACTATCTGGGGACAGCAGGGAAACTCACCCCTCCACTTT; CDR3 protein: CASTIWGQQGNSPLHF; J gene: TRBJ1-6; V gene: TRBV28; D gene: TRBD1; CDR3 length: 16; clone size: many
CDR3 DNA: TGTGCCAGCTCACCTCGGGCTGGAGGCACAGATACGCAGTATTTT; CDR3 protein: CASSPRAGGTDTQYF; J gene: TRBJ2-3; V gene: TRBV18; D gene: -; CDR3 length: 15; clone size: -
CDR3 DNA: TGTGCCAGCAGTACGGCCTATTACGAGCAGTACTTC; CDR3 protein: CASSTAYYEQYF; J gene: TRBJ2-7; V gene: TRBV28; D gene: -; CDR3 length: 12; clone size: -
CDR3 DNA: TGCAGTGCGGAACTAGCGGGAGGGAATGAGCAGTTCTTC; CDR3 protein: CSAELAGGNEQFF; J gene: TRBJ2-1; V gene: TRBV20-1; D gene: TRBD2; CDR3 length: 13; clone size: many
CDR3 DNA: TGTGCCAGCAGCCCCAACGCGGGGCAGCCCCAGCATTTT; CDR3 protein: CASSPNAGQPQHF; J gene: TRBJ1-5; V gene: TRBV7-2; D gene: -; CDR3 length: 13; clone size: few
CDR3 DNA: TGTGCCAGCTCACCTTCGGACAGGGCCAGGGAGACCCAGTACTTC; CDR3 protein: CASSPSDRARETQYF; J gene: TRBJ2-5; V gene: TRBV18; D gene: TRBD1; CDR3 length: 15; clone size: few
CDR3 DNA: TGTGCCAGCAGCCAAGGAGGGTCTGGGGCCAACGTCCTGACTTTC; CDR3 protein: CASSQGGSGANVLTF; J gene: TRBJ2-6; V gene: TRBV4-2; D gene: -; CDR3 length: 15; clone size: few
CDR3 DNA: TGCGCCAGCAGTGAGAGGTCGGCGAATACGCAGTATTTT; CDR3 protein: CASSERSANTQYF; J gene: TRBJ2-3; V gene: TRBV10-2; D gene: -; CDR3 length: 13; clone size: -
CDR3 DNA: TGTGCCATCAGTGAGTCACAGCTCTATGGCTACACCTTC; CDR3 protein: CAISESQLYGYTF; J gene: TRBJ1-2; V gene: TRBV10-3; D gene: -; CDR3 length: 13; clone size: -
CDR3 DNA: TGTGCCAGCAGTCGGAGCGGGAGACGCTCCTACGAGCAGTACTTC; CDR3 protein: CASSRSGRRSYEQYF; J gene: TRBJ2-7; V gene: TRBV6-2/TRBV6-3; D gene: TRBD2; CDR3 length: 15; clone size: few
CDR3 DNA: TGTGCCAGCAGTTCGCGACACCAAATCGGTCAAGAGACCCAGTACTTC; CDR3 protein: CASSSRHQIGQETQYF; J gene: TRBJ2-5; V gene: TRBV12-3/TRBV12-4; D gene: -; CDR3 length: 16; clone size: many
CDR3 DNA: TGTGCCAGCAGTGTCTACAGCCAAGCCTACAATGAGCAGTTCTTC; CDR3 protein: CASSVYSQAYNEQFF; J gene: TRBJ2-1; V gene: TRBV2; D gene: -; CDR3 length: 15; clone size: many
CDR3 DNA: TGCGCCAGCAGCGACAGGGTTAATGGCTACACCTTC; CDR3 protein: CASSDRVNGYTF; J gene: TRBJ1-2; V gene: TRBV4-1; D gene: TRBD1; CDR3 length: 12; clone size: few
CDR3 DNA: TGTGCCAGCAGTGCGACTGTATCCTACAATGAGCAGTTCTTC; CDR3 protein: CASSATVSYNEQFF; J gene: TRBJ2-1; V gene: TRBV2; D gene: -; CDR3 length: 14; clone size: many
CDR3 DNA: TGCAGTGCCAGGACAGGGGTCGGCACCGGGGAGCTGTTTTTT; CDR3 protein: CSARTGVGTGELFF; J gene: TRBJ2-2; V gene: TRBV20-1; D gene: TRBD1; CDR3 length: 14; clone size: -
CDR3 DNA: TGTGCCAGCAGCCCGGGGGCTGGGAACACCGGGGAGCTGTTTTTT; CDR3 protein: CASSPGAGNTGELFF; J gene: TRBJ2-2; V gene: TRBV2; D gene: -; CDR3 length: 15; clone size: many
CDR3 DNA: TGTGCCAGCAGTTTTGGGTATAGCAATCAGCCCCAGCATTTT; CDR3 protein: CASSFGYSNQPQHF; J gene: TRBJ1-5; V gene: TRBV28; D gene: -; CDR3 length: 14; clone size: many
CDR3 DNA: TGTGCCAGCAGTTCCGAAACTTACACCGGGGAGCTGTTTTTT; CDR3 protein: CASSSETYTGELFF; J gene: TRBJ2-2; V gene: TRBV6-1; D gene: -; CDR3 length: 14; clone size: many
CDR3 DNA: TGTGCCAGCAGCCCTTACACGGCTAGCGGGAGGTATATAGATACGCAGTATTTT; CDR3 protein: CASSPYTASGRYIDTQYF; J gene: TRBJ2-3; V gene: TRBV11-2; D gene: TRBD2; CDR3 length: 18; clone size: many
CDR3 DNA: TGTGCCAGCAGTCCCGGACTGTGGACGCAGTATTTT; CDR3 protein: CASSPGLWTQYF; J gene: TRBJ2-3; V gene: TRBV27; D gene: -; CDR3 length: 12; clone size: -
CDR3 DNA: TGTGCCAGCAGAGGGATCTTCGGCTACACCTTC; CDR3 protein: CASRGIFGYTF; J gene: TRBJ1-2; V gene: TRBV9; D gene: -; CDR3 length: 11; clone size: -
CDR3 DNA: TGTGCCAGCAGACCCACAGGGGAAAAAGATACGCAGTATTTT; CDR3 protein: CASRPTGEKDTQYF; J gene: TRBJ2-3; V gene: TRBV14; D gene: TRBD1; CDR3 length: 14; clone size: many